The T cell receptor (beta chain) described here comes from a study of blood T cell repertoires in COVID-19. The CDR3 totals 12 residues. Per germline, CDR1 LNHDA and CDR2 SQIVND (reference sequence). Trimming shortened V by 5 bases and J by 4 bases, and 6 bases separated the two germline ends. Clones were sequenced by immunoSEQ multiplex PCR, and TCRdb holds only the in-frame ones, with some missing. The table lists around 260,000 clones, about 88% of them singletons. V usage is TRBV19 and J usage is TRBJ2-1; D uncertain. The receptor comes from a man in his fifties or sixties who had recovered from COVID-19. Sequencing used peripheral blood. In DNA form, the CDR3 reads TGTGCCAGTAGTCCCCGGTACAATGAGCAGTTCTTC. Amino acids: CASSPRYNEQFF.